This TCR beta chain stems from a study of T-cell reconstitution after alpha-beta-depleted transplantation in children. Study-wide findings and caveats: Counts and diversity of T cells one year after transplant came mostly from newly produced T cells. Several patients had high TCRbeta diversity at day 60; it came from surviving recipient T cells and thymic progenitors. The origin of alpha-beta T cells about two months after transplant was reportedly several hundred expanded graft clones.

The germline V gene encodes CDR1 DFQATT and CDR2 SNEGSKA (reference sequence). V lost 6 bases and J lost 1, with 12 bases in between. This CDR3 has 13 residues. To note about this clonotype: Its antigen is currently unknown.

Preparation of the TCRbeta library was carried out with unique molecular identifiers. One entry per CDR3 protein results from TCRdb running MiXCR on the PCR reads. The repertoire has about 580,000 distinct CDR3 sequences, under 30% of them found once; the top ten carry roughly 14%. The chain employs TRBV20-1 and TRBJ2-5, with D possibly being TRBD1 or TRBD2 (5 bases each). This material consisted of PBMCs, mostly from graft donor cells, taken 360 days after TCRalphabeta/CD19-depleted stem cell transplant. The clonotype originates from a boy younger than two who had a stem cell transplant for acute myeloid leukemia, so the T cells may come from the graft donor. The chain's CDR3 is CSARQTTQETQYF. For the CDR3, the DNA is TGCAGTGCAAGACAGACTACCCAAGAGACCCAGTACTTC.